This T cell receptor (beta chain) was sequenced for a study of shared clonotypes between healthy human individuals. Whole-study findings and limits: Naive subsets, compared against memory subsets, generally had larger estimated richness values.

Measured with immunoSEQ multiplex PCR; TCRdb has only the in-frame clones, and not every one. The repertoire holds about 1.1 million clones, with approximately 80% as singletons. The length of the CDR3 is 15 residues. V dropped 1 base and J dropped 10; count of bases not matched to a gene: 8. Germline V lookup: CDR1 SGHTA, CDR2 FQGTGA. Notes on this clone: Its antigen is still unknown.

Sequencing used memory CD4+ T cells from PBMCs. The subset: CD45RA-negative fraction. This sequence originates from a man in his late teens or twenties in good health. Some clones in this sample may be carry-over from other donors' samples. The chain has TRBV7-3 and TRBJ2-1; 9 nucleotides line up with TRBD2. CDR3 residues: CASSLIGGRAGEQFF. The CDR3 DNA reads TGTGCCAGCAGCTTAATTGGCGGGAGGGCCGGGGAGCAGTTCTTC.